The subject of this entry is one T cell receptor (beta chain). The antigen remains undetermined. This specimen belongs to a study of response to subunit inactivated influenza vaccine. Study-wide points: Few new T cells, the authors suggested, are recruited by each seasonal influenza vaccination.

TCRdb passed the RT-PCR reads through MiXCR, listing each CDR3 protein once. The sample records roughly 700,000 distinct CDR3 sequences, approximately 14% being singletons. J gave up 9 bases and V 7 bases, and 11 bases lay outside the gene matches. The CDR3 is made up of 14 amino acids. Germline V lookup: CDR1 MNHNS, CDR2 SASEGT. The sequences come from PBMCs from blood, collected less than 15 days before vaccination. V and J are TRBV6-1 and TRBJ2-1, with 8 bases fitting TRBD1. The sequence derives from a man in his fifties who received an inactivated influenza vaccine. Written as DNA, the CDR3 is TGTGCCAGCAACCTAAACGGACAGGGTGGTGAGCAGTTCTTC. As protein: CASNLNGQGGEQFF.